These 21 T cell receptor beta chains originate from one sample sequenced in a study of T cells in Graves' hyperthyroidism and ophthalmopathy. TCR beta CDR3 regions were amplified from RNA transcripts. Primed by the HTBI set, a first-round RT-PCR was run on the TCR CDR3. TCRdb reanalysed the multiplex PCR reads using MiXCR and keeps one entry per CDR3 protein. The sample lists roughly 740,000 distinct CDR3 sequences; about 15% were seen once. The sample was blood. Receptors originate from a man aged 18 to 29 with Graves' hyperthyroidism.

This clonotype was picked up many times. V gene TRBV28 combines with J gene TRBJ1-3, with TRBD1 as a possible D gene (6 bases). Looked up from germline, CDR1 is MDHEN and CDR2 is SYDVKM. This CDR3 has 14 residues. The germline V and J ends were trimmed by 6 bases and 0 bases, with 9 bases remaining between them. CDR3 sequence reads: CASSPRGSGNTIYF. The DNA of the CDR3 is TGTGCCAGCAGCCCCAGGGGCTCTGGAAACACCATATATTTT.

This clonotype appeared many times. The V gene is TRBV20-1, the J gene TRBJ2-3; possible D gene TRBD2, 5 bases. Trimming removed 5 bases at V and 0 bases at J, with 15 bases between. CDR3 length: 15 amino acids. Germline V gene data show CDR1 as DFQATT and CDR2 as SNEGSKA (reference sequence). CDR3 sequence reads: CSAQSVATSTDTQYF. CDR3 DNA: TGCAGTGCTCAGTCGGTAGCGACTAGCACAGATACGCAGTATTTT.

The genes are TRBV2 and TRBJ2-6; either TRBD1 or TRBD2 may supply D (5 bases each). CDR3 length equals 16 residues. Trimming stripped 8 bases from V and 2 bases from J, with 16 bases between. Germline values: CDR1 SNHLY, CDR2 FYNNEI. The chain's CDR3 is CASQGDPGTGANVLTF. The DNA for the CDR3 is TGTGCCAGCCAAGGGGATCCGGGAACTGGGGCCAACGTCCTGACTTTC.

This clonotype has more than one count but fewer than ten. The chain combines TRBV6-2 or TRBV6-3 with TRBJ2-1; TRBD2 agrees at 16 bases. CDR1 MNHEY and CDR2 SVGEGT come from the germline V gene. After removal of 6 bases from V and 5 bases from J, the junction contained 10 bases not matched to a gene. The CDR3 totals 18 residues. The CDR3, as DNA: TGTGCCAGCAGGCTAGGGACTAGCGGGAGGGAAAGGGACAATGAGCAGTTCTTC. It codes for CASRLGTSGRERDNEQFF.

This clonotype has more than one count but fewer than ten. The CDR3 loop is CASSPNSPGNTEAFF. CDR3 nucleotide sequence: TGTGCCAGCAGCCCAAACTCACCGGGGAACACTGAAGCTTTCTTT. The chain has TRBV7-9 and TRBJ1-1; D call uncertain. Trimming left V 5 bases short and J 1 base short, with 14 bases between. The germline CDR1 and CDR2 sequences are SEHNR and FQNEAQ (reference sequence). CDR3 size: 15 residues.

The V call is TRBV2, the J call TRBJ2-3; TRBD1 matches 10 bases. Germline V lookup: CDR1 SNHLY, CDR2 FYNNEI. CDR3 length: 14 residues. Germline trimming cut 5 bases from V and 4 bases from J; bases unmatched to any gene: 3. The DNA of the CDR3 is TGTGCCAGCAGTAAGGGACAGGGGCCAGATACGCAGTATTTT. Translation gives CASSKGQGPDTQYF.

This clonotype was recorded many times. The genes are TRBV2 and TRBJ2-4; D is uncertain. In germline, CDR1 is SNHLY, CDR2 FYNNEI. V dropped 6 bases and J dropped 9 bases, with 15 bases sitting between them. CDR3 length equals 13 residues. CDR3 DNA sequence: TGTGCCAGCAGAGGGTCTAAAGAAGGCATTCAGTACTTC. This translates into CASRGSKEGIQYF.

The sample holds many counts of this clonotype. This rearrangement joins TRBV20-1 to TRBJ2-2; no clear D. V shed 3 bases and J shed 2 bases, with 7 bases lying between them. Germline CDR1 DFQATT, CDR2 SNEGSKA (reference sequence). The CDR3 runs 13 residues. The CDR3 nucleotides read TGCAGTGCTAGGGAGATTAACACCGGGGAGCTGTTTTTT. It translates to CSAREINTGELFF.

The V gene is TRBV2, the J gene TRBJ2-2; TRBD1 matches 9 bases. The V segment lost 6 bases and the J segment 6 bases; nucleotides outside the gene matches: 8. CDR1 is SNHLY and CDR2 is FYNNEI in the germline V gene. The CDR3 loop spans 15 amino acids. CDR3 sequence (DNA): TGTGCCAGCAGCCCCGGGACAGGGTCCGCCGGGGAGCTGTTTTTT. It yields the protein CASSPGTGSAGELFF.

This chain uses TRBV6-1 with TRBJ1-5; a weak D match, TRBD1 (5 bases). Deletions cut 2 bases from V and 4 bases from J, with 12 bases between. The CDR3 contains 15 residues. Germline CDR1 is MNHNS and CDR2 is SASEGT. Here the CDR3 DNA reads TGTGCCAGCAGTGAATGGGGGACTCCAAATCAGCCCCAGCATTTT. Protein sequence: CASSEWGTPNQPQHF.

The table lists this clonotype with many counts. The rearrangement uses TRBV28 and TRBJ1-2, with 9 bases lining up with TRBD1. The CDR3 spans 16 residues. Germline assignment: CDR1 MDHEN and CDR2 SYDVKM. The ends lost 2 bases at V and 5 bases at J; junction bases unmatched: 9. Here the CDR3 reads CASSLTSGTGTYGYTF. CDR3 DNA: TGTGCCAGCAGTTTAACCTCAGGGACAGGGACATATGGCTACACCTTC.

This clonotype was counted many times. V usage is TRBV28 and J usage is TRBJ2-3; either TRBD1 or TRBD2 may supply D (6 bases each). V was cut by 5 bases and J by 1 base, with 13 bases left in between. Germline values: CDR1 MDHEN, CDR2 SYDVKM. This CDR3 has 15 residues. The CDR3 sequence: CASSPMGGGTDTQYF. DNA for the CDR3: TGTGCCAGCAGTCCAATGGGGGGCGGCACAGATACGCAGTATTTT.

This clonotype was found many times. V usage is TRBV28 and J usage is TRBJ1-1; 9 nucleotides line up with TRBD1. Trimming removed 4 bases from V and 7 bases from J; junction bases left unmatched: 4. The V gene's germline CDR1 is MDHEN and CDR2 SYDVKM. The CDR3 covers 13 residues. CDR3 sequence reads: CASSSGQGGEAFF. CDR3 bases: TGTGCCAGCAGTTCGGGACAGGGTGGTGAAGCTTTCTTT.

The table lists this clonotype with a few counts. This chain joins TRBV27 and TRBJ1-3; D uncertain. CDR3 length: 15 amino acids. The ends were cut back, 6 bases at V and 0 bases at J, with 12 bases in the middle. Germline values: CDR1 MNHEY, CDR2 SMNVEV (reference sequence). Here the CDR3 DNA reads TGTGCCAGCAGCGAAAGGCTAAGCTCTGGAAACACCATATATTTT. Translating it yields CASSERLSSGNTIYF.

The chain recombines TRBV6-1 with TRBJ2-1; 11 positions agree with TRBD2. Germline-derived CDR1 and CDR2 are MNHNS and SASEGT. The J segment lost 5 bases and the V segment lost 6 bases, leaving 9 bases of the junction unmatched. This CDR3 has 16 residues. The CDR3: CASRRKSGLADNEQFF. In DNA form, the CDR3 reads TGTGCCAGCAGGCGAAAATCGGGACTAGCGGACAATGAGCAGTTCTTC.

In this sample, this clonotype turned up a few times. The V gene is TRBV29-1, the J gene TRBJ2-1, with D hard to call. The CDR3 is made up of 11 amino acids. V shed 7 bases and J shed 5 bases, with 9 bases lying between them. The germline V gene encodes CDR1 SQVTM and CDR2 ANQGSEA. CDR3 region: CSAERHNEQFF. CDR3 nucleotides: TGCAGCGCCGAAAGGCACAATGAGCAGTTCTTC.

Many counts were recorded for this clonotype. The chain uses TRBV20-1 and TRBJ2-4; TRBD1 matches 9 bases. The V gene's germline CDR1 is DFQATT and CDR2 SNEGSKA (reference sequence). V lost 5 bases to trimming and J lost 9 bases; unmatched junction nucleotides: 8. The length of the CDR3 is 13 residues. The DNA of the CDR3 is TGCAGTGCTGACCGGACAGGGGACGGCATTCAGTACTTC. It translates to CSADRTGDGIQYF.

This clonotype has just a few counts. The V call is TRBV19, the J call TRBJ1-1; unclear D gene. CDR1 and CDR2 from the germline V gene are LNHDA and SQIVND (reference sequence). CDR3 size: 16 residues. Trimming stripped 7 bases from V and 3 bases from J, with 21 bases between. This chain's CDR3 is CASKVMGDPKDTEAFF. The CDR3 nucleotides are TGTGCCAGTAAGGTAATGGGAGACCCAAAGGACACTGAAGCTTTCTTT.

This clonotype appeared a few times. V and J are TRBV27 and TRBJ1-2; possibly TRBD1 for D (5 bases). The CDR3 has 12 amino acids. CDR1 is MNHEY and CDR2 is SMNVEV in the germline V gene (reference sequence). The ends were cut back, 6 bases at V and 7 bases at J, with 12 bases in the middle. In DNA form, the CDR3 reads TGTGCCAGCAGGGGACCCTTTGGTGGCTACACCTTC. Translated, it gives CASRGPFGGYTF.

The chain uses TRBV13 and TRBJ2-3; no clear D gene. Germline V gene data show CDR1 as PRHDT and CDR2 as FYEKMQ (reference sequence). CDR3 length: 15 amino acids. V was clipped by 2 bases and J by 2 bases, with 11 bases between them. The CDR3 DNA sequence: TGTGCCAGCAGCTTACGAGTCGGGTTCACAGATACGCAGTATTTT. It codes for CASSLRVGFTDTQYF.

The CDR3 sequence is CASSDGTGEAYEQYF. The CDR3 DNA reads TGTGCCAGTAGCGACGGGACAGGGGAGGCGTACGAGCAGTACTTC. V and J are TRBV19 and TRBJ2-7, with 10 bases aligning to TRBD1. Germline CDR1 is LNHDA and CDR2 is SQIVND (reference sequence). The CDR3 sequence is 15 residues long. With V trimmed by 6 bases and J by 4 bases, 9 bases remained unmatched.